A selection of T cell receptor beta chains follows, all from one sample in a study of blood T cell repertoires in COVID-19. Data came from immunoSEQ multiplex PCR; TCRdb stores just in-frame clones and leaves some out. The repertoire holds over 150,000 clones, with approximately 81% as singletons. The sample comprised peripheral blood. The receptors were gathered from a woman in her sixties with COVID-19, enrolled during active disease. CDR3s include the opening cysteine and the closing phenylalanine or tryptophan. Fields, in order: V gene, clone size, J gene, D gene, CDR3 DNA, CDR3 protein. D genes are given only for firm matches. The size field is filled for only some rows; it gives once, few, many or a size class.

TRBV7-4	NA	TRBJ2-1	TRBD1	TGTGCCAGCAGAGGGGACAGGGTGGCCTACAATGAGCAGTTCTTC	CASRGDRVAYNEQFF
TRBV7-2	NA	TRBJ1-2	NA	TGTGCCAGCAGCCTGAGGAGGGGCTACACCTTC	CASSLRRGYTF
TRBV18	NA	TRBJ1-5	TRBD1	TGTGCCAGCTCAAACGCTCGCTCGGGACAGGGTGATCAGCCCCAGCATTTT	CASSNARSGQGDQPQHF
TRBV19	few	TRBJ1-5	NA	TGTGCCAGTAACTTTCAGGGGTTCCGCAATCAGCCCCAGCATTTT	CASNFQGFRNQPQHF
TRBV7-6	NA	TRBJ1-3	TRBD1	TGTGCCAGCAGCCTAGGACAGGGGGGGTTCTCTGGAAACACCATATATTTT	CASSLGQGGFSGNTIYF
TRBV6-5	NA	TRBJ1-2	NA	TGTGCCTGTTGGAGGGAACCTCCAAACTATGGCTACACCTTC	CACWREPPNYGYTF
TRBV12-5	NA	TRBJ2-1	TRBD1	TGTGCTAGTGGTTTGGGGACAGGGAGAAACAATGAGCAGTTCTTC	CASGLGTGRNNEQFF
TRBV29-1	NA	TRBJ2-5	TRBD1	TGCAGCGTAGGCCGGGACAGGGGGCGCGGAGAGACCCAGTACTTC	CSVGRDRGRGETQYF
TRBV11-3	few	TRBJ2-4	TRBD2	TGTGCCAGCAGCTTAACCCGGGAGGGCACGGTCGAAGCCAAAAACATTCAGTACTTC	CASSLTREGTVEAKNIQYF
TRBV5-1	NA	TRBJ1-4	TRBD1	TGCGCCAGCAGCCCACAGGGGAATGAAAAACTGTTTTTT	CASSPQGNEKLFF
TRBV2	NA	TRBJ1-6	NA	TGTGCCAGCAAATTGTTGGAGAGTCGAGATTCACCCCTCCACTTT	CASKLLESRDSPLHF
TRBV19	NA	TRBJ2-1	NA	TGTGCCAGCAGGGACAATGAGCAGTTCTTC	CASRDNEQFF
TRBV5-1	NA	TRBJ2-1	NA	TGCGCCAGCAGCTTCACCCCGACGGCTAGCTCCTACAATGAGCAGTTCTTC	CASSFTPTASSYNEQFF
TRBV30	few	TRBJ1-2	NA	TGTGCCTGGAGCGTGAGGGCTGGCGGCTACACCTTC	CAWSVRAGGYTF
TRBV9	NA	TRBJ2-1	NA	TGTGCCAGCAGCGATCCCCCCGAAGGGGGGGATGATGGGTATGAGCAGTTCTTC	CASSDPPEGGDDGYEQFF
TRBV3-1/TRBV3-2	NA	TRBJ2-2	TRBD2	TGTGCCAGCAGGCTTATAGCGGGAGACGCCGGGGAGCTGTTTTTT	CASRLIAGDAGELFF
TRBV5-1	NA	TRBJ1-6	TRBD1	TGCGCCAGCAGCTTGGCCTTGGGACAGGGGAATTCACCCCTCCACTTT	CASSLALGQGNSPLHF
TRBV30	NA	TRBJ2-2	TRBD1	TGTGCCTGCGAGACGAGACAGGGAGACACCGGGGAGCTGTTTTTT	CACETRQGDTGELFF
TRBV27	NA	TRBJ1-2	TRBD1	TGTGCCAGCAGTTTCCGACAGGGGAACTATGGCTACACCTTC	CASSFRQGNYGYTF
TRBV28	NA	TRBJ1-5	NA	TGTGCCAGCAGCATCACGAGTACCACGAGAGTTCAGCCCCAGCATTTT	CASSITSTTRVQPQHF
TRBV19	NA	TRBJ1-1	NA	TGTGCCAGTAGTATAGCACATACGAACACTGAAGCTTTCTTT	CASSIAHTNTEAFF
TRBV4-2	NA	TRBJ2-1	TRBD2	TGTGCCAGCAGCCAAGAACTAGCGGGGGGTTACAATGAGCAGTTCTTC	CASSQELAGGYNEQFF
TRBV5-1	NA	TRBJ1-2	NA	TGCGCCAGCAGCTTGGGGACAGAATTTAACTATGGCTACACCTTC	CASSLGTEFNYGYTF
TRBV7-7	NA	TRBJ2-1	TRBD2	TGTGCTAGCAGCTTAGGCCTAGCGGGAGGGATGAATGAGCAGTTCTTC	CASSLGLAGGMNEQFF
TRBV6-5	NA	TRBJ2-1	TRBD1	TGTGCCAGCGTCCGGGACAGGGAGGGTGAGCAGTTCTTC	CASVRDREGEQFF
TRBV5-1	NA	TRBJ1-1	TRBD1	TGCGCCAGCAGCACGGGACAGGGGCCGAACACTGAAGCTTTCTTT	CASSTGQGPNTEAFF
TRBV2	NA	TRBJ2-2	NA	TGTGCCAGCAGTGTGTACATGAACACCGGGGAGCTGTTTTTT	CASSVYMNTGELFF
TRBV3-1/TRBV3-2	NA	TRBJ1-5	NA	TGTGCCAGCAGCCCCAATTCAGGCAATCAGCCCCAGCATTTT	CASSPNSGNQPQHF
TRBV5-4	NA	TRBJ2-6	TRBD1	TGTGCCAGCACCCCCCGGGACAGGGGTTTCTCTGGGGCCAACGTCCTGACTTTC	CASTPRDRGFSGANVLTF
TRBV15	once	TRBJ1-2	NA	TGTGCCACCAGCAGTGACCGGGAGATGAACTATGGCTACACCTTC	CATSSDREMNYGYTF
TRBV11-2	NA	TRBJ1-5	TRBD1	TGTGCCAGCAGCGTGGGACAGGCGACCAATCAGCCCCAGCATTTT	CASSVGQATNQPQHF
TRBV6-5	few	TRBJ1-5	NA	TGTGCCACCCTACTGGGACTGTACAATCAGCCCCAGCATTTT	CATLLGLYNQPQHF
TRBV10-3	once	TRBJ1-2	TRBD1	TGTGCCATCTCGCGGGACAGGGGGACCTATGGCTACACCTTC	CAISRDRGTYGYTF
TRBV5-1	NA	TRBJ1-4	NA	TGCGCCAGCAGCTTAGGAGTTAATAATGAAAAACTGTTTTTT	CASSLGVNNEKLFF
TRBV3-1/TRBV3-2	NA	TRBJ2-3	NA	TGTGCCAGCAGCCGACATCTTCCCACAGATACGCAGTATTTT	CASSRHLPTDTQYF
TRBV6-6	NA	TRBJ1-4	TRBD1	TGTGCCAGCAGTCAGGGACAGGGTCGTGAAAAACTGTTTTTT	CASSQGQGREKLFF
TRBV5-1	NA	TRBJ1-1	NA	TGCGCCAGCAGCTTGGGCGGGATAAACACTGAAGCTTTCTTT	CASSLGGINTEAFF
TRBV19	NA	TRBJ2-2	NA	TGTGCCAGTCGACTAGGGGACAGAAGCACCGGGGAGCTGTTTTTT	CASRLGDRSTGELFF
TRBV6-5	NA	TRBJ2-5	NA	TGTGCCAGCACAGGGCAAGAGACCCAGTACTTC	CASTGQETQYF
TRBV19	NA	TRBJ2-2	NA	TGTGCCAGTAGTATAGCAGCGAACACCGGGGAGCTGTTTTTT	CASSIAANTGELFF
TRBV7-9	once	TRBJ2-1	NA	TGTGCCAGCAGCTTAGTGGGGGCCAATGAGCAGTTCTTC	CASSLVGANEQFF
TRBV9	NA	TRBJ2-2	TRBD2	TGTGCCAGCAGCGGACTAGCGGGGGGCGGGGAGCTGTTTTTT	CASSGLAGGGELFF
TRBV2	NA	TRBJ2-5	TRBD2	TGTGCCAGCAGTGAAAGACGGGCGGGAGTAGAGACCCAGTACTTC	CASSERRAGVETQYF
TRBV5-6	NA	TRBJ1-2	TRBD1	TGTGCCAGCAGCGCCGGACAGGGATCCGTGTCCTTC	CASSAGQGSVSF
TRBV9	few	TRBJ1-4	TRBD1	TGTGCCAGCAGCGTAGGACAGGGGAGAGGAGAAAAACTGTTTTTT	CASSVGQGRGEKLFF
TRBV6-1	once	TRBJ1-1	NA	TGTGCCAGCAGTGAAGCGTGGGCAGCAGAAGCTTTCTTT	CASSEAWAAEAFF
TRBV11-2	NA	TRBJ2-5	NA	TGTGCCAGCAGCCCGTCGCGGGATATTATAAATCAAGAGACCCAGTACTTC	CASSPSRDIINQETQYF